The next 27 T cell receptor beta chains were all read from a single sample in a study of T cell responses to AZD1222 COVID-19 vaccine (TCRdb year 2021). The method behind the library was the immunoSEQ multiplex PCR assay. In its TCRdb copy, this immuneACCESS table keeps in-frame sequences only and misses some clones. Where compared with another copy, unresolved V genes explain less than half of these, and the others have no known cause. Counted in this sample were 150,000 to 160,000 clones; around nine tenths of them appeared once. Of the sample, 18% is held by the ten largest clones. This specimen's time point label, per the study, means: baseline before first vaccination. Sequencing used peripheral blood, obtained on day 0 of AZD1222 vaccination. Receptor source: an adult in good health.

This chain uses TRBV6-5 with TRBJ1-1; 9 positions agree with TRBD1. Germline CDR1 is MNHEY and CDR2 is SVGAGI. The junction had 14 bases not matched to a gene; V was cut back by 8 bases and J by 10 bases. CDR3 length: 14 residues. The CDR3 DNA reads TGTGCCAGCGGGGGGTCCGGACAGGGGTTTGGAGCTTTCTTT. It translates to CASGGSGQGFGAFF.

The chain employs TRBV6-5 and TRBJ1-2, with D possibly matching TRBD1 (6 bases). The CDR3 totals 15 residues. The germline V and J ends were trimmed by 4 bases and 5 bases, with 17 bases remaining between them. Germline V gives CDR1 MNHEY, CDR2 SVGAGI. The CDR3 loop reads CASSWAGGQSYGYTF. Here the CDR3 DNA reads TGTGCCAGCAGTTGGGCCGGTGGACAGTCATATGGCTACACCTTC.

The chain's CDR3 is CASSPQGALYEQYF. CDR3 in DNA: TGTGCCAGCAGTCCGCAGGGGGCCCTCTACGAGCAGTACTTC. This chain uses TRBV2 with TRBJ2-7, with 8 bases aligning to TRBD1. The V gene's germline CDR1 is SNHLY and CDR2 FYNNEI. The CDR3 has 14 amino acids. J lost 3 bases, V lost 5 bases, and 6 bases had no gene match.

This rearrangement joins TRBV7-2 to TRBJ2-5, with TRBD1 identical over 10 bases. The CDR3 sequence is 15 residues long. The germline CDR1 and CDR2 sequences are SGHTA and FQGNSA. V gave up 5 bases and J gave up 4 bases; unmatched junction bases: 7. The CDR3 nucleotides are TGTGCCAGCAGCAGCTGGACAGGGGGGAGAGAGACCCAGTACTTC. Translation gives CASSSWTGGRETQYF.

The J gene is TRBJ2-1, the V gene TRBV5-1; 11 positions match TRBD2. Germline V gene sequence: CDR1 SGHRS, CDR2 YFSETQ. J was trimmed by 5 bases and V by 4 bases; bases with no gene match: 5. The CDR3 is made up of 15 amino acids. The chain's CDR3 is CASSPLAGVDNEQFF. The DNA of the CDR3 is TGCGCCAGCAGCCCACTAGCGGGAGTCGACAATGAGCAGTTCTTC.

J is TRBJ2-2 and V is TRBV11-3, with D possibly being TRBD1 (6 bases). Germline CDR1 is SGHNT and CDR2 is YENEEA. Trimming pared 5 bases from V and 3 bases from J, leaving 7 bases between. The CDR3 consists of 13 residues. The CDR3 DNA is TGTGCCAGCAGCGGGGGCGACACCGGGGAGCTGTTTTTT. Translation: CASSGGDTGELFF.

In its sample, this clone was seen once. The V and J genes are TRBV7-2 and TRBJ1-3; D remains unclear. CDR1 and CDR2 (germline): SGHTA, FQGNSA. The ends were cut back, 2 bases at V and 0 bases at J, with 11 bases in the middle. The CDR3 length is 16 residues. CDR3 DNA: TGTGCCAGCAGCTTATTGTCATGGAGCTCTGGAAACACCATATATTTT. Translating it yields CASSLLSWSSGNTIYF.

This sequence joins TRBV5-1 and TRBJ1-5; 10 nucleotides align to TRBD1. Germline CDR1 and CDR2: SGHRS and YFSETQ. V shed 4 bases, J shed 6 bases, and the junction held 7 bases outside the gene matches. The CDR3 extends over 15 amino acids. The CDR3 DNA sequence: TGCGCCAGCAGCCCCGGGACAGGGGTTGGTCAGCCCCAGCATTTT. Encoded protein: CASSPGTGVGQPQHF.

V and J are TRBV5-6 and TRBJ2-1; D gene ambiguous. CDR3 length: 12 amino acids. Trimming cost V 3 bases and J 10 bases, with 11 bases left between them. CDR1 is SGHDT and CDR2 is YYEEEE in the germline V gene. CDR3 bases: TGTGCCAGCAGCTATTCTAGAAACGAGCAGTTCTTC. Its protein is CASSYSRNEQFF.

The chain carries TRBV5-8 and TRBJ1-1; no firm D call. The CDR3 extends over 14 amino acids. Per germline, CDR1 SGHTS and CDR2 YDEGEE. Trimming removed 2 bases at V and 1 base at J, with 9 bases between. This CDR3 reads CASSFGVRNTEAFF. DNA for the CDR3: TGTGCCAGCAGCTTTGGGGTGAGGAACACTGAAGCTTTCTTT.

The rearrangement joins TRBV6-5 to TRBJ2-5; D may be TRBD2 (6 bases). Germline lookup yields CDR1 MNHEY and CDR2 SVGAGI. The CDR3 length is 11 residues. The V end lost 6 bases, the J end lost 7 bases, and 9 bases lay between the germline ends. The CDR3 DNA reads TGTGCCAGCAGCCCCGGGGGGACCCAGTACTTC. It encodes CASSPGGTQYF.

The rearrangement joins TRBV19 to TRBJ1-3, with a weak D call TRBD1 (6 bases). Germline CDR1 is LNHDA and CDR2 is SQIVND (reference sequence). Trimming removed 10 bases from V and 0 bases from J, with 13 bases in between. This CDR3 has 14 residues. CDR3 residues: CATRQVSSGNTIYF. CDR3 coding DNA: TGTGCCACCCGACAGGTCTCCTCTGGAAACACCATATATTTT.

The genes are TRBV2 and TRBJ2-7; D unresolved. The V end was cut by 8 bases, the J end by 0 bases, with 14 bases between. Germline CDR1 is SNHLY and CDR2 is FYNNEI. The CDR3 contains 14 residues. The CDR3 is CASETATSSYEQYF. CDR3 nucleotides: TGTGCCAGCGAAACAGCAACGAGCTCCTACGAGCAGTACTTC. The full variable domain, completed using reference TRBV2 and TRBJ2-7, is EPEVTQTPSHQVTQMGQEVILRCVPISNHLYFYWYRQILGQKVEFLVSFYNNEISEKSEIFDDQFSVERPDGSNFTLKIRSTKLEDSAMYFCASETATSSYEQYFGPGTRLTVT.

The chain couples TRBV7-9 to TRBJ1-1, with D possibly TRBD1 on 5 matching bases. In germline, CDR1 is SEHNR, CDR2 FQNEAQ (reference sequence). V dropped 7 bases and J dropped 5 bases, with 17 bases sitting between them. This CDR3 region has 14 residues. The CDR3 DNA reads as TGTGCCAGCACCCCGGGACGGATCAGGACTGAAGCTTTCTTT. Its protein product is CASTPGRIRTEAFF.

The chain employs TRBV7-3 and TRBJ2-1; 12 bases map to TRBD2. The CDR3 covers 15 residues. CDR1 is SGHTA, CDR2 FQGTGA, per germline. The V and J ends lost 5 bases and 8 bases, in that order; junction bases with no gene match: 7. CDR3 nucleotides: TGTGCCAGCAGCAATGGACTAGCGGGATCCGATGAGCAGTTCTTC. It yields the protein CASSNGLAGSDEQFF.

The V and J genes are TRBV11-3 and TRBJ2-7, with 8 bases fitting TRBD2. Germline lookup yields CDR1 SGHNT and CDR2 YENEEA. This CDR3 has 14 residues. With 5 bases clipped from V and 5 bases from J, the junction kept 8 bases outside the gene matches. This CDR3 is CASSLSGRVNEQYF. CDR3 DNA: TGTGCCAGCAGCCTCAGCGGGAGAGTCAACGAGCAGTACTTC.

The CDR3 bases are TGTGCCAGTTTGGGACGCGCAGCGCCCCAGCCCCAGCATTTT. Amino acid sequence: CASLGRAAPQPQHF. This sequence joins TRBV19 and TRBJ1-5, with D possibly being TRBD1 (5 bases). Trimming removed 8 bases from V and 7 bases from J, with 18 bases in between. CDR1 and CDR2 (germline): LNHDA, SQIVND (reference sequence). CDR3 length equals 14 residues.

The chain combines TRBV9 with TRBJ2-1, with D tentatively TRBD1 or TRBD2 (5 bases each). Trimming took 0 bases from V and 5 from J, leaving 15 bases between them. The CDR3 spans 16 residues. Germline CDR1 SGDLS, CDR2 YYNGEE. The CDR3 here is CASSVVGGTIHNEQFF. CDR3 sequence (DNA): TGTGCCAGCAGCGTAGTTGGGGGAACGATCCACAATGAGCAGTTCTTC.

This chain joins TRBV5-6 and TRBJ1-2; D might be TRBD1 (5 bases). V shed 4 bases and J shed 5 bases, with 15 bases lying between them. The germline CDR1 and CDR2 sequences are SGHDT and YYEEEE. CDR3 length: 14 residues. CDR3 sequence (DNA): TGTGCCAGCAGCGACGATGGGACGCATTATGGCTACACCTTC. Translating gives CASSDDGTHYGYTF.

This chain uses TRBV2 with TRBJ2-1; D ambiguous. CDR3 length: 12 residues. CDR1 and CDR2 (germline): SNHLY, FYNNEI. Trimming removed 7 bases from V and 5 bases from J, with 9 bases in between. In DNA form, the CDR3 reads TGTGCCAGCAAGAAAGCGAACAATGAGCAGTTCTTC. Translating gives CASKKANNEQFF. Drawing the rest from reference TRBV2 and TRBJ2-1, the complete variable domain is EPEVTQTPSHQVTQMGQEVILRCVPISNHLYFYWYRQILGQKVEFLVSFYNNEISEKSEIFDDQFSVERPDGSNFTLKIRSTKLEDSAMYFCASKKANNEQFFGPGTRLTVL.

The rearrangement links TRBV11-3 to TRBJ2-7; 8 bases agree with TRBD1. Germline-derived CDR1 and CDR2 are SGHNT and YENEEA. The CDR3 covers 13 residues. The junction had 9 bases not matched to a gene; V was cut back by 8 bases and J by 6 bases. Written as DNA, the CDR3 is TGTGCCAGCCGCCGGACAGGGTCAGTCGAGCAGTACTTC. As protein: CASRRTGSVEQYF.

The rearrangement links TRBV28 to TRBJ1-4; D is unclear. This CDR3 spans 14 amino acids. The V gene's germline CDR1 is MDHEN and CDR2 SYDVKM. Trimming removed 2 bases at V and 4 bases at J, with 8 bases between. CDR3 sequence: CASSLGGLNEKLFF. DNA of the CDR3: TGTGCCAGCAGTTTAGGAGGGCTTAATGAAAAACTGTTTTTT. The full variable domain, rest sourced from reference TRBV28 and TRBJ1-4, is DVKVTQSSRYLVKRTGEKVFLECVQDMDHENMFWYRQDPGLGLRLIYFSYDVKMKEKGDIPEGYSVSREKKERFSLILESASTNQTSMYLCASSLGGLNEKLFFGSGTQLSVL.

The gene calls are TRBV5-1 and TRBJ2-7; TRBD2 is a possible D gene (6 bases). This CDR3 is 14 amino acids long. Deletions cut 6 bases from V and 2 bases from J, with 15 bases between. Germline loops: CDR1 SGHRS, CDR2 YFSETQ. The CDR3, as DNA: TGCGCCAGCACCAAGGAGGGAATCCCCTACGAGCAGTACTTC. Translation gives CASTKEGIPYEQYF. Based on the CDR3 plus reference TRBV5-1 and TRBJ2-7, the full variable domain is KAGVTQTPRYLIKTRGQQVTLSCSPISGHRSVSWYQQTPGQGLQFLFEYFSETQRNKGNFPGRFSGRQFSNSRSEMNVSTLELGDSALYLCASTKEGIPYEQYFGPGTRLTVT.

V is TRBV11-3 and J is TRBJ1-4; D ambiguous. CDR1 is SGHNT and CDR2 is YENEEA in the germline V gene. The CDR3 has 15 amino acids. V was trimmed by 3 bases and J by 0 bases, leaving 8 bases between them. CDR3 nucleotides: TGTGCCAGCAGCTTGGACGGTTCAACTAATGAAAAACTGTTTTTT. Translated, it gives CASSLDGSTNEKLFF.

This chain joins TRBV6-1 and TRBJ1-4, with D possibly matching TRBD1 (5 bases). This CDR3 contains 14 residues. The V end lost 3 bases, the J end lost 8 bases, and 13 bases lay between the germline ends. CDR1 and CDR2 from the germline V gene are MNHNS and SASEGT. CDR3 sequence reads: CASSDPQGWEKLFF. For the CDR3, the DNA is TGTGCCAGCAGTGACCCTCAGGGTTGGGAAAAACTGTTTTTT.

This clone showed up just once. V gene TRBV10-2 combines with J gene TRBJ1-5, with unresolved D. V lost 3 bases to trimming and J lost 3 bases, with 15 bases between them. The CDR3 covers 16 residues. Germline CDR1 and CDR2: WSHSY and SAAADI. For the CDR3, the DNA is TGCGCCAGCAGTGACCACGGACGGCGTTCCAATCAGCCCCAGCATTTT. It translates to CASSDHGRRSNQPQHF.

This chain connects TRBV18 to TRBJ1-2; TRBD1 matches at 9 bases. CDR1 and CDR2 (germline): KGHSH, LQKENI. V gave up 3 bases and J gave up 2 bases; unmatched junction bases: 4. CDR3 size: 15 residues. As DNA, the CDR3 is TGTGCCAGCTCACCCTGGACAGGGGAGAACTATGGCTACACCTTC. Protein: CASSPWTGENYGYTF.